Below, 28 T cell receptor beta chains from the same sample are listed, as sequenced in a study of shared clonotypes between healthy human individuals (dated by TCRdb to about 2020). The library was obtained by the immunoSEQ multiplex PCR assay. As stored in TCRdb, this immuneACCESS dataset retains in-frame rearrangements with V and J assigned. A fraction of the clones does not appear; measured against another copy, unresolved V genes explain less than half of the discrepancy, and the remainder lacks a known reason. This sample holds about 1.5 million clones; about 98% were observed only once. The ten largest make up roughly 0.42% of the sample. Source material: naive CD4+ T cells sorted from blood. In the paper's terms, the cell subset or site label means: CD45RA+ positively selected. The receptors originated from a man aged 25-40 years in good health.

This chain joins TRBV7-9 and TRBJ2-2; 12 nucleotides align to TRBD2. J lost 5 bases, V lost 10 bases, and 2 bases had no gene match. Germline CDR1 is SEHNR and CDR2 is FQNEAQ (reference sequence). The CDR3 extends over 13 amino acids. CDR3 coding DNA: TGTGCCACTAGCGGGAGGGAAACCGGGGAGCTGTTTTTT. It is translated as CATSGRETGELFF.

The J gene is TRBJ2-1, the V gene TRBV7-2, with 9 bases fitting TRBD1. CDR3 length: 15 residues. After removal of 5 bases from V and 2 bases from J, the junction contained 4 bases not matched to a gene. Per germline, CDR1 SGHTA and CDR2 FQGNSA. CDR3 nucleotide sequence: TGTGCCAGCAGCGTGGACAGGGGCCCCTACAATGAGCAGTTCTTC. As protein: CASSVDRGPYNEQFF.

The chain couples TRBV28 to TRBJ2-1; D call uncertain. This CDR3 is built from 13 residues. V dropped 6 bases and J dropped 0 bases, with 6 bases sitting between them. Germline CDR1 reads MDHEN; CDR2 reads SYDVKM. The CDR3 loop reads CASRWDSYNEQFF. The CDR3 region has the DNA TGTGCCAGCAGATGGGACTCCTACAATGAGCAGTTCTTC.

The chain is built from TRBV10-3 and TRBJ2-7, with 7 positions matching TRBD2. V shed 3 bases and J 2 bases; nucleotides not matched to a gene: 7. The germline gives CDR1 ENHRY, CDR2 SYGVKD. The CDR3 is 15 amino acids. In nucleotides, the CDR3 is TGTGCCATCAGTGACCGGGACTACGCGACCTACGAGCAGTACTTC. The encoded protein is CAISDRDYATYEQYF.

The V call is TRBV7-2, the J call TRBJ2-7; the D gene is possibly TRBD1 (5 bases). CDR3 size: 14 residues. V shed 1 base and J shed 3 bases, with 10 bases lying between them. Germline lookup yields CDR1 SGHTA and CDR2 FQGNSA. CDR3 nucleotide sequence: TGTGCCAGCAGCTTAGGTCCAGGGTTCTACGAGCAGTACTTC. Its translation: CASSLGPGFYEQYF. The full variable domain, completed using reference TRBV7-2 and TRBJ2-7, is GAGVSQSPSNKVTEKGKDVELRCDPISGHTALYWYRQSLGQGLEFLIYFQGNSAPDKSGLPSDRFSAERTGGSVSTLTIQRTQQEDSAVYLCASSLGPGFYEQYFGPGTRLTVT.

The chain carries TRBV18 and TRBJ2-2, with unresolved D. The CDR3 is 16 amino acids. Trimming took off 2 bases at V and 4 bases at J, with 14 bases between the two ends. The germline CDR1 and CDR2 sequences are KGHSH and LQKENI. CDR3 nucleotide sequence: TGTGCCAGCTCACCATTTGCAGGTCAAGCCACCGGGGAGCTGTTTTTT. Amino acid sequence: CASSPFAGQATGELFF. The variable domain in full, with the rest retrieved from reference TRBV18 and TRBJ2-2, is NAGVMQNPRHLVRRRGQEARLRCSPMKGHSHVYWYRQLPEEGLKFMVYLQKENIIDESGMPKERFSAEFPKEGPSILRIQQVVRGDSAAYFCASSPFAGQATGELFFGEGSRLTVL.

V gene TRBV29-1 combines with J gene TRBJ2-2, with D unclear. Germline values: CDR1 SQVTM, CDR2 ANQGSEA. Trimming shortened V by 4 bases and J by 0 bases, and 9 bases separated the two germline ends. The CDR3 length is 14 residues. The CDR3 here is CSVGARPNTGELFF. CDR3 nucleotide sequence: TGCAGCGTTGGGGCCCGACCGAACACCGGGGAGCTGTTTTTT.

This CDR3 is CASSLSNEETQYF. The DNA for the CDR3 is TGTGCCAGCAGCTTATCAAACGAAGAGACCCAGTACTTC. The gene calls are TRBV11-3 and TRBJ2-5, with D unclear. The CDR3 has 13 residues. The germline gives CDR1 SGHNT, CDR2 YENEEA. V was pared by 2 bases and J by 3 bases, with 7 bases between.

V and J are TRBV19 and TRBJ1-2; D is perhaps TRBD1 (5 bases). Germline V lookup: CDR1 LNHDA, CDR2 SQIVND (reference sequence). CDR3 length: 14 amino acids. V was pared by 1 base and J by 3 bases, with 9 bases between. The CDR3 bases are TGTGCCAGTAGTATAGGTCGGGGGGACTATGGCTACACCTTC. Amino acids: CASSIGRGDYGYTF.

J is TRBJ1-4 and V is TRBV6-5, with D perhaps matching TRBD1 (5 bases). The CDR3 totals 14 residues. Germline V CDR1 and CDR2: MNHEY, SVGAGI. The germline V and J ends were trimmed by 5 bases and 3 bases, with 10 bases remaining between them. The CDR3 DNA is TGTGCCAGCAGTCGTGGGACGGCTAATGAAAAACTGTTTTTT. Its translation: CASSRGTANEKLFF.

This chain joins TRBV10-3 and TRBJ1-1, with D uncertain. CDR1 and CDR2 (germline): ENHRY, SYGVKD. This CDR3 is 15 amino acids long. V was trimmed by 3 bases and J by 1 base, leaving 12 bases between them. The CDR3 protein is CAISDPNRENTEAFF. In DNA form, the CDR3 reads TGTGCCATCAGTGACCCTAACCGGGAGAACACTGAAGCTTTCTTT.

This chain connects TRBV29-1 to TRBJ2-1; no clear D gene. With 4 bases removed from V and 0 bases from J, the gap between germline ends came to 13 bases. Germline CDR1 is SQVTM and CDR2 is ANQGSEA. The CDR3 consists of 15 residues. The DNA for the CDR3 is TGCAGCGTTGGGGGAATCGGTTTCTCCTACAATGAGCAGTTCTTC. Protein sequence: CSVGGIGFSYNEQFF.

The rearrangement links TRBV5-1 to TRBJ1-2; no firm D call. This CDR3 spans 14 amino acids. Germline V lookup: CDR1 SGHRS, CDR2 YFSETQ. V was trimmed by 1 base and J by 6 bases, leaving 13 bases between them. CDR3 nucleotide sequence: TGCGCCAGCAGCTTGTCTAAACAGTCTGATGGCTACACCTTC. Its translation: CASSLSKQSDGYTF. Complete variable domain (other parts from reference TRBV5-1 and TRBJ1-2): KAGVTQTPRYLIKTRGQQVTLSCSPISGHRSVSWYQQTPGQGLQFLFEYFSETQRNKGNFPGRFSGRQFSNSRSEMNVSTLELGDSALYLCASSLSKQSDGYTFGSGTRLTVV.

The chain has TRBV4-1 and TRBJ2-7, with 8 bases fitting TRBD1. V lost 0 bases, J lost 3 bases, and 16 bases stayed unmatched. Germline CDR1 reads MGHRA; CDR2 reads YSYEKL. The CDR3 spans 19 residues. The CDR3 spells CASSQDPAIGGQAYYEQYF. The CDR3 DNA reads as TGCGCCAGCAGCCAAGATCCGGCTATCGGGGGACAGGCCTACTACGAGCAGTACTTC.

The chain is built from TRBV6-6 and TRBJ2-7; 10 bases fit TRBD2. V lost 6 bases and J lost 3; bases outside the gene matches: 5. CDR1 is MNHNY, CDR2 SVGAGI, per germline (reference sequence). The CDR3 covers 14 residues. CDR3 nucleotides: TGTGCCAGCAGAAATAGCGGGAGGCACTACGAGCAGTACTTC. Residues: CASRNSGRHYEQYF.

The chain couples TRBV4-3 to TRBJ2-7; no firm D call. V lost 1 base and J lost 2, with 6 bases in between. CDR1 is LGHNA, CDR2 YSLEER, per germline. This CDR3 is 13 amino acids long. The DNA for the CDR3 is TGCGCCAGCAGCCAAGGGACGCCCTACGAGCAGTACTTC. Translation gives CASSQGTPYEQYF.

The J gene is TRBJ2-7, the V gene TRBV5-1, with TRBD1 identical over 11 bases. CDR3 length equals 15 residues. The junction had 2 bases not matched to a gene; V was cut back by 1 base and J by 2 bases. Germline CDR1 is SGHRS and CDR2 is YFSETQ. The chain's CDR3 is CASSLRTGGPYEQYF. The CDR3 DNA sequence: TGCGCCAGCAGCTTGAGGACAGGGGGCCCCTACGAGCAGTACTTC.

The chain employs TRBV7-8 and TRBJ2-5; 9 bases are a match to TRBD1. CDR1 SGHVS and CDR2 FQNEAQ come from the germline V gene. The length of the CDR3 is 15 residues. Trimming cost V 2 bases and J 4 bases; bases outside gene matches: 5. The CDR3 spells CASSLRDRVGETQYF. The CDR3 bases are TGTGCCAGCAGCTTAAGGGACAGGGTAGGAGAGACCCAGTACTTC.

The rearrangement uses TRBV19 and TRBJ2-7; 8 nucleotides agree with TRBD1. V lost 5 bases to trimming and J lost 3 bases; unmatched junction nucleotides: 6. Germline V gives CDR1 LNHDA, CDR2 SQIVND (reference sequence). The CDR3 is 14 amino acids. CDR3 amino acids: CASSPRTGNYEQYF. The CDR3 nucleotides read TGTGCCAGTAGTCCAAGGACAGGGAACTACGAGCAGTACTTC.

J is TRBJ1-1 and V is TRBV25-1, with TRBD1 identical over 7 bases. CDR1 and CDR2 (germline): MGHDK, SYGVNS. V lost 1 base and J lost 6; bases outside the gene matches: 8. CDR3 length: 15 residues. The CDR3 DNA reads TGTGCCAGCAGTGAATTAGGGGGCCGGGGGGCTGAAGCTTTCTTT. Its protein product is CASSELGGRGAEAFF.

The genes are TRBV19 and TRBJ2-7; D remains ambiguous. The germline gives CDR1 LNHDA, CDR2 SQIVND (reference sequence). Trimming left V 3 bases short and J 4 bases short, with 10 bases between. The CDR3 totals 13 residues. The DNA for the CDR3 is TGTGCCAGTAGTATTGATGGGTTTTACGAGCAGTACTTC. Its translation: CASSIDGFYEQYF.

J is TRBJ2-3 and V is TRBV10-1; D is undetermined. V lost 3 bases and J lost 0, with 13 bases in between. This CDR3 comprises 16 residues. Germline V CDR1 and CDR2: WNHNN, SYGVQD (reference sequence). In DNA, the CDR3 is TGCGCCAGCAGTGACCGTCCGGACGCGAGCACAGATACGCAGTATTTT. Amino acids: CASSDRPDASTDTQYF.

The genes are TRBV9 and TRBJ2-2, with 11 bases that match TRBD2. Trimming at V came to 5 bases and at J to 1 base, leaving 4 bases not matched to a gene. This CDR3 is built from 16 residues. Per the germline V gene, CDR1 is SGDLS and CDR2 is YYNGEE. DNA of the CDR3: TGTGCCAGCAGGCCCACTAGCGGGGGGAACACCGGGGAGCTGTTTTTT. Its protein is CASRPTSGGNTGELFF.

V gene TRBV6-5 combines with J gene TRBJ2-5; D not resolved. The CDR3 length is 11 residues. Trimming took 8 bases from V and 7 from J, leaving 11 bases between them. The V gene's germline CDR1 is MNHEY and CDR2 SVGAGI. CDR3 in DNA: TGTGCCAGCTCGTCCTTAAGGACCCAGTACTTC. Amino acid sequence: CASSSLRTQYF.

The J gene is TRBJ2-4, the V gene TRBV25-1; no clear D. The CDR3 contains 15 residues. With 4 bases removed from V and 3 bases from J, the gap between germline ends came to 13 bases. Germline lookup yields CDR1 MGHDK and CDR2 SYGVNS. The chain's CDR3 is CASSAPGTVKNIQYF. The CDR3 bases are TGTGCCAGCAGTGCCCCTGGTACGGTCAAAAACATTCAGTACTTC.

This clone was seen a single time. The chain joins TRBV28 to TRBJ2-7; D is tentatively TRBD1 or TRBD2 (5 bases each). Germline V gene data show CDR1 as MDHEN and CDR2 as SYDVKM. This CDR3 region has 15 residues. Between the trimmed V and J ends, which lost 7 bases and 6 bases, there was a span of 22 bases. CDR3: CASTSPTGPHAEQYF. As DNA, the CDR3 is TGTGCCAGCACCAGTCCCACGGGGCCCCACGCCGAGCAGTACTTC.

The genes are TRBV18 and TRBJ2-7; TRBD2 is a possible D gene (6 bases). This CDR3 spans 13 amino acids. With 5 bases removed from V and 1 base from J, the gap between germline ends came to 9 bases. Germline V lookup: CDR1 KGHSH, CDR2 LQKENI. CDR3 region: CASSGGLSYEQYF. The CDR3 DNA is TGTGCCAGCTCAGGCGGACTATCCTACGAGCAGTACTTC.

This clone was seen just once. The genes are TRBV19 and TRBJ1-2, with TRBD1 identical over 9 bases. The germline CDR1 and CDR2 sequences are LNHDA and SQIVND (reference sequence). CDR3 length: 13 amino acids. J was trimmed by 11 bases and V by 1 base; bases with no gene match: 5. The CDR3 loop is CASSIGRTGEYTF. The CDR3 DNA follows: TGTGCCAGTAGTATAGGCCGGACAGGGGAATACACCTTC.